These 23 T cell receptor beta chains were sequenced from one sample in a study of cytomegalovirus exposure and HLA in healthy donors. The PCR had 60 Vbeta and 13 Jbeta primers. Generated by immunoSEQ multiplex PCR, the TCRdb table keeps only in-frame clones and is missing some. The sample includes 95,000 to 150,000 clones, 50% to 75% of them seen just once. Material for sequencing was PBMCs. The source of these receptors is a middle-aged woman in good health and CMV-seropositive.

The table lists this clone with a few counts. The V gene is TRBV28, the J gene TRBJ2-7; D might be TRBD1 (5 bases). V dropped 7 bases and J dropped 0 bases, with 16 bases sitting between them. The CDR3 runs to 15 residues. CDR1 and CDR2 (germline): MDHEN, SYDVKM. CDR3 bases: TGTGCCAGCACCAAAAGGGGCGAGAGCTCCTACGAGCAGTACTTC. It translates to CASTKRGESSYEQYF.

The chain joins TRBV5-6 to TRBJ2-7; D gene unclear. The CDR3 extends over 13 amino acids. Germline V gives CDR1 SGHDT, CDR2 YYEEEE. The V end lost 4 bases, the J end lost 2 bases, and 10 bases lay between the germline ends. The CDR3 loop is CASSLELAYEQYF. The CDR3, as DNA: TGTGCCAGCAGCCTCGAGCTCGCCTACGAGCAGTACTTC.

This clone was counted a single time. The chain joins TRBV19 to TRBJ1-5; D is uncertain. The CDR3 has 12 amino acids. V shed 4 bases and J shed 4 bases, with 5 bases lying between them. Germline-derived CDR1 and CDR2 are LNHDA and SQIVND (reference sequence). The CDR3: CASSTANQPQHF. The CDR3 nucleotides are TGTGCCAGTAGTACCGCGAATCAGCCCCAGCATTTT.

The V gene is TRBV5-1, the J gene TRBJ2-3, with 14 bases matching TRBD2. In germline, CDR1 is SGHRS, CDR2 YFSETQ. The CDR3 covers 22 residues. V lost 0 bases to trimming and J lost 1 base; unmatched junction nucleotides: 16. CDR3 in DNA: TGCGCCAGCAGCTTGGTGGGACTAGCGGGGGTAGCGGACTCTAAAGGCACAGATACGCAGTATTTT. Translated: CASSLVGLAGVADSKGTDTQYF. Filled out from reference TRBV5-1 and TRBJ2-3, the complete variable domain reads KAGVTQTPRYLIKTRGQQVTLSCSPISGHRSVSWYQQTPGQGLQFLFEYFSETQRNKGNFPGRFSGRQFSNSRSEMNVSTLELGDSALYLCASSLVGLAGVADSKGTDTQYFGPGTRLTVL.

The CDR3 loop is CASSFPRAGGLNTGELFF. CDR3 bases: TGTGCCAGCAGCTTCCCTAGAGCGGGGGGCCTGAACACCGGGGAGCTGTTTTTT. The chain uses TRBV5-4 and TRBJ2-2; 9 bases line up with TRBD2. The junction had 9 bases not matched to a gene; V was cut back by 2 bases and J by 1 base. CDR1 is SGHNT and CDR2 is YYREEE in the germline V gene (reference sequence). The CDR3 is 18 amino acids.

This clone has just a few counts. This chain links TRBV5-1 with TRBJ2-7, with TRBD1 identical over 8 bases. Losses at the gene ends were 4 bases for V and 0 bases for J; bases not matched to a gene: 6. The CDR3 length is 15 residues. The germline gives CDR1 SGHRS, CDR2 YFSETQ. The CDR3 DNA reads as TGCGCCAGCAGCAAGACAGGGGAAAGCTCCTACGAGCAGTACTTC. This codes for CASSKTGESSYEQYF. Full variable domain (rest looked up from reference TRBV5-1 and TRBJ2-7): KAGVTQTPRYLIKTRGQQVTLSCSPISGHRSVSWYQQTPGQGLQFLFEYFSETQRNKGNFPGRFSGRQFSNSRSEMNVSTLELGDSALYLCASSKTGESSYEQYFGPGTRLTVT.

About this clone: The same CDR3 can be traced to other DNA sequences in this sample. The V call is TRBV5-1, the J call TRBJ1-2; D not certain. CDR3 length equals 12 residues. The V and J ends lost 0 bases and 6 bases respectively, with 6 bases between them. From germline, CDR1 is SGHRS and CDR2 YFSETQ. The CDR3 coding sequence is TGCGCCAGCAGCTTGGGTGAGAATGGCTACACCTTC. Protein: CASSLGENGYTF.

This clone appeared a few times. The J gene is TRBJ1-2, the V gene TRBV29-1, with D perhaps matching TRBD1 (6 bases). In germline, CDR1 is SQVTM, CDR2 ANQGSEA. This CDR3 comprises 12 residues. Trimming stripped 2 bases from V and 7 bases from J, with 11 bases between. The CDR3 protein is CSVEKTGFGYTF. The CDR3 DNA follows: TGCAGCGTTGAAAAGACAGGATTTGGCTACACCTTC.

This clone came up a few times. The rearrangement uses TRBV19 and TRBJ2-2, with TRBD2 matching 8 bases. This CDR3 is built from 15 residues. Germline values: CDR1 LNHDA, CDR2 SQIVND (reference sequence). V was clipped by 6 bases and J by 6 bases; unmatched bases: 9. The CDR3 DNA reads TGTGCCAGTAGCCCCCGGGAGGGCCGGGCCGGGGAGCTGTTTTTT. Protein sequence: CASSPREGRAGELFF. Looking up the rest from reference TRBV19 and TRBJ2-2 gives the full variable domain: DGGITQSPKYLFRKEGQNVTLSCEQNLNHDAMYWYRQDPGQGLRLIYYSQIVNDFQKGDIAEGYSVSREKKESFPLTVTSAQKNPTAFYLCASSPREGRAGELFFGEGSRLTVL.

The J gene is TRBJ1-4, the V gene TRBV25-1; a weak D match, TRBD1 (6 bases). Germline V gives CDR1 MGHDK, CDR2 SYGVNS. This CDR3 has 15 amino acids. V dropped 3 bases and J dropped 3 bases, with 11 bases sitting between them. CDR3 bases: TGTGCCAGCAGTGAGATGGGGGCAGCTAATGAAAAACTGTTTTTT. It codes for CASSEMGAANEKLFF.

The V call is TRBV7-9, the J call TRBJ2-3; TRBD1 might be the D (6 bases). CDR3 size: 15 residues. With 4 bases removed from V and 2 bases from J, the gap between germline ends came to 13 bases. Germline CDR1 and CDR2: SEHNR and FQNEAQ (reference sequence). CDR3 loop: CASSSGQFNTDTQYF. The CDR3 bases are TGTGCCAGCAGCTCAGGACAGTTTAACACAGATACGCAGTATTTT.

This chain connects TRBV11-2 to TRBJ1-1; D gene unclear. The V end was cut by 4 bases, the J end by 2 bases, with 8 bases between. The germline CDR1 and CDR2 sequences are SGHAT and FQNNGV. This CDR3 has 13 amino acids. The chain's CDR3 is CASSYTENTEAFF. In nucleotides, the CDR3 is TGTGCCAGCAGCTACACAGAAAACACTGAAGCTTTCTTT.

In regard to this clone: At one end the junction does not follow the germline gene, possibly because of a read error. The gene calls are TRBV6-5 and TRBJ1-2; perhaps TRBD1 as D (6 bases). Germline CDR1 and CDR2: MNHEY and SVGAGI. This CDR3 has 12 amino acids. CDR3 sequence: CASKNRDYGYPF. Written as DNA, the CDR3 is TGTGCCAGCAAAAACAGGGACTATGGCTACCCCTTC.

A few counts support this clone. This CDR3 is CASSPPGQGYEQYF. The CDR3 DNA follows: TGTGCCAGCAGCCCACCGGGACAGGGGTACGAGCAGTACTTC. The gene calls are TRBV11-3 and TRBJ2-7; 10 nucleotides align to TRBD1. This CDR3 comprises 14 residues. Germline V CDR1 and CDR2: SGHNT, YENEEA. The V segment lost 5 bases and the J segment 4 bases; nucleotides outside the gene matches: 5.

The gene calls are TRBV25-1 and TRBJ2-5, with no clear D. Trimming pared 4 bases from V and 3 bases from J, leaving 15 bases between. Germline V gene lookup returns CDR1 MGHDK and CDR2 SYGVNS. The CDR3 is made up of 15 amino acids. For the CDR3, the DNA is TGTGCCAGCAGTGGATTACGACAAAGCAAAGAGACCCAGTACTTC. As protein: CASSGLRQSKETQYF.

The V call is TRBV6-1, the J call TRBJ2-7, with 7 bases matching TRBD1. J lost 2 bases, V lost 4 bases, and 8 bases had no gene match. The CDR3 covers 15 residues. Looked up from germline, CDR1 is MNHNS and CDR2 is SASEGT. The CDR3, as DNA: TGTGCCAGCAGTGCCCCGGGACAGTTCCCCTACGAGCAGTACTTC. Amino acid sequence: CASSAPGQFPYEQYF.

Here the CDR3 reads CASSHRSEQTEAFF. The CDR3 region has the DNA TGCGCCAGCAGCCATCGATCCGAACAAACTGAAGCTTTCTTT. The V gene is TRBV10-2, the J gene TRBJ1-1; unclear D gene. With 6 bases removed from V and 5 bases from J, the gap between germline ends came to 16 bases. The germline V gene encodes CDR1 WSHSY and CDR2 SAAADI. CDR3 length: 14 amino acids.

CDR3 nucleotide sequence: TGTGCCATCAGTGAAAACCGACTAGCGTCCTACGAGCAGTACTTC. Its protein is CAISENRLASYEQYF. The chain couples TRBV10-3 to TRBJ2-7; TRBD2 matches at 8 bases. The CDR3 is made up of 15 amino acids. J was trimmed by 1 base and V by 3 bases; bases with no gene match: 5. Germline-derived CDR1 and CDR2 are ENHRY and SYGVKD.

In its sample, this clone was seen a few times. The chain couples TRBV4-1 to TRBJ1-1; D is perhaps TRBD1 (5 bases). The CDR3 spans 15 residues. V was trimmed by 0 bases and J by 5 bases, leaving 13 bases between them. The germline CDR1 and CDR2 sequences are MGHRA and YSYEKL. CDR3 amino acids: CASSQDQGPYTEAFF. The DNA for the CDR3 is TGCGCCAGCAGCCAAGATCAGGGCCCCTATACTGAAGCTTTCTTT.

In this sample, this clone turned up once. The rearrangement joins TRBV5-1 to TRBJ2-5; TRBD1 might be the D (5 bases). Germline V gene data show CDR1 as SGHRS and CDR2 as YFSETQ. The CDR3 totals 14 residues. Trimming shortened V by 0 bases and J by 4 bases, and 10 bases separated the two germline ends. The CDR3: CASSLGGARETQYF. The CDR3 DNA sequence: TGCGCCAGCAGCTTGGGTGGGGCGAGAGAGACCCAGTACTTC.

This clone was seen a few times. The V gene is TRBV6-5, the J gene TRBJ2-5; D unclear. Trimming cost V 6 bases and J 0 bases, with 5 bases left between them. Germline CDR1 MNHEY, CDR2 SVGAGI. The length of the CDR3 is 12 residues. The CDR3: CASRGYQETQYF. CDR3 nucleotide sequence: TGTGCCAGCAGGGGCTACCAAGAGACCCAGTACTTC.

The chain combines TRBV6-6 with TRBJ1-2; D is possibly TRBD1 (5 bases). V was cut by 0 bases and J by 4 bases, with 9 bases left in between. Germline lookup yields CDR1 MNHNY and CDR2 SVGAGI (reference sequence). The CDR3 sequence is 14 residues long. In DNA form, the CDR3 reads TGTGCCAGCAGTTACTCGGACACGACCTATGGCTACACCTTC. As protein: CASSYSDTTYGYTF.

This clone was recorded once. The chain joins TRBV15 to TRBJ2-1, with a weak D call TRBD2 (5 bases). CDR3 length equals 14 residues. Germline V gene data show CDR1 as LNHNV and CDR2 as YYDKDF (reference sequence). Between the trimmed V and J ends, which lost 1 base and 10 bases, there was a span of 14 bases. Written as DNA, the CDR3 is TGTGCCACCAGCAGAGGCCTAGCCTTAGGGGAGCAGTTCTTC. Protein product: CATSRGLALGEQFF.